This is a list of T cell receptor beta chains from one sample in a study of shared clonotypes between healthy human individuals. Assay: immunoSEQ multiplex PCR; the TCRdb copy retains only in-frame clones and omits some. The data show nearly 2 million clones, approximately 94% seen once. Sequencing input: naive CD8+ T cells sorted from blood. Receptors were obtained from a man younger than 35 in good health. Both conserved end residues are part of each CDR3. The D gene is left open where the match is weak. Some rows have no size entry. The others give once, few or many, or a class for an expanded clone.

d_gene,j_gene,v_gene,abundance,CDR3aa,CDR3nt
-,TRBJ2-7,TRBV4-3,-,CASSHTSPRLRSEDYEQYF,TGCGCCAGCAGCCACACTAGTCCTCGCTTAAGGTCAGAAGACTACGAGCAGTACTTC
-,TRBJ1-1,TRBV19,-,CASSHGVGCFF,TGTGCCAGTAGTCACGGGGTCGGGTGTTTCTTT
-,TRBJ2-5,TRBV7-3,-,CASSLEGGETQYF,TGTGCCAGCAGCTTAGAAGGGGGGGAGACCCAGTACTTC
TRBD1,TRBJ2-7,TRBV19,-,CASSWATGTGINEQYF,TGTGCCAGTAGTTGGGCCACCGGGACAGGGATAAACGAGCAGTACTTC
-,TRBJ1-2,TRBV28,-,CASSLFGVGDGYTF,TGTGCCAGCAGTTTATTCGGAGTGGGGGATGGCTACACCTTC
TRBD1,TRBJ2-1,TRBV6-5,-,CASSYWDRGSSSEQFF,TGTGCCAGCAGTTACTGGGACAGGGGATCATCCAGTGAGCAGTTCTTC
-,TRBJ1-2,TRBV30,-,CAWSVISLDGYTF,TGTGCCTGGAGTGTAATCTCCCTGGATGGCTACACCTTC
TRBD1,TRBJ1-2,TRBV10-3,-,CAIREDRNYGYTF,TGTGCCATCAGGGAGGACAGGAACTATGGCTACACCTTC
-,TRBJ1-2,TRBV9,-,CASSAVNLVYGYTF,TGTGCCAGCAGCGCTGTTAATTTAGTCTATGGCTACACCTTC
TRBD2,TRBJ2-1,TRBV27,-,CASSPGTSGRGEQFF,TGTGCCAGCAGCCCCGGGACTAGCGGGAGGGGTGAGCAGTTCTTC
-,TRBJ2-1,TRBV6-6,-,CASSYGTPTYNEQFF,TGTGCCAGCAGTTACGGGACACCTACCTACAATGAGCAGTTCTTC
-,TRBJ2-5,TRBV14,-,CASSQDKAMETQYF,TGTGCCAGCAGCCAAGACAAGGCAATGGAGACCCAGTACTTC
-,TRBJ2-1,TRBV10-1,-,CASSEAPSGDEQFF,TGCGCCAGCAGTGAAGCACCGTCCGGGGATGAGCAGTTCTTC
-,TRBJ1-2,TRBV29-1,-,CSVEDPGAQQIGYGYTF,TGCAGCGTTGAAGATCCGGGGGCTCAGCAGATCGGCTATGGCTACACCTTC
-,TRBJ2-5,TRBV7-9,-,CASSQEYSKLQETQYF,TGTGCCAGCAGCCAGGAGTACTCCAAGTTACAAGAGACCCAGTACTTC
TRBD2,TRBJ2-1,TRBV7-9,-,CATSGENGYEQFF,TGTGCTACTAGCGGTGAGAATGGGTATGAGCAGTTCTTC
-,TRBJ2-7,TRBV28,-,CASSFPGYEQYF,TGTGCCAGCAGTTTCCCGGGGTACGAGCAGTACTTC
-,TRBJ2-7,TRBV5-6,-,CASSDGREQYF,TGTGCCAGCAGCGATGGACGCGAGCAGTACTTC
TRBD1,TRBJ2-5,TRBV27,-,CASSPLDRGETQYF,TGTGCCAGCAGTCCCCTGGACAGGGGGGAGACCCAGTACTTC
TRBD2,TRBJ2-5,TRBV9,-,CASSDPGLAPETQYF,TGTGCCAGCAGCGATCCGGGACTAGCGCCAGAGACCCAGTACTTC
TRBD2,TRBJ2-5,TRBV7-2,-,CASSDLTAGDPQETQYF,TGTGCCAGCAGCGACCTGACAGCGGGGGACCCTCAAGAGACCCAGTACTTC
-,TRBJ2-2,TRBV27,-,CASTLTVNTGELFF,TGTGCCAGCACCTTGACAGTGAACACCGGGGAGCTGTTTTTT
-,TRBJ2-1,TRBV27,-,CASSLSEDEQFF,TGTGCCAGCAGTTTAAGTGAGGATGAGCAGTTCTTC
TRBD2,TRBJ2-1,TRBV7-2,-,CASSGRDYYNEQFF,TGTGCCAGCAGCGGGAGGGATTACTACAATGAGCAGTTCTTC
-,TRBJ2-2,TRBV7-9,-,CASTLNRELPTGELFF,TGTGCCAGCACCCTAAACCGGGAACTCCCCACCGGGGAGCTGTTTTTT
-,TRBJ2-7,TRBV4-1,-,CASSPGVHYEQYF,TGCGCCAGCAGCCCAGGGGTGCACTACGAGCAGTACTTC
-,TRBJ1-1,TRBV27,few,CASSVGGNTEAFF,TGTGCCAGCAGTGTTGGCGGGAACACTGAAGCTTTCTTT
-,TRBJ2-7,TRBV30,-,CAWSVLASYEQYF,TGTGCCTGGAGTGTATTGGCCTCATACGAGCAGTACTTC
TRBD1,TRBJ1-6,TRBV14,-,CASSRGWGTGASYNSPLHF,TGTGCCAGCAGCCGAGGATGGGGGACAGGGGCGTCCTATAATTCACCCCTCCACTTT
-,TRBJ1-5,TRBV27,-,CASKRAASSNQPQHF,TGTGCCAGCAAGAGGGCGGCAAGTAGCAATCAGCCCCAGCATTTT
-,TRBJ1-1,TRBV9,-,CASSDMDTEAFF,TGTGCCAGCAGCGACATGGACACTGAAGCTTTCTTT
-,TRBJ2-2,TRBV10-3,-,CAISGGPDLLNTGELFF,TGTGCCATCAGTGGAGGACCGGACCTCTTGAACACCGGGGAGCTGTTTTTT
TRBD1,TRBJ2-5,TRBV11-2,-,CASSSPGQGETQYF,TGTGCCAGCAGCTCGCCGGGACAGGGGGAGACCCAGTACTTC
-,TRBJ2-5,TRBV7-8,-,CASRSGVEETQYF,TGTGCCAGCAGGTCAGGGGTCGAAGAGACCCAGTACTTC
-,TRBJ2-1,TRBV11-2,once,CASSPWGGTYNEQFF,TGTGCCAGCAGCCCTTGGGGCGGAACTTACAATGAGCAGTTCTTC
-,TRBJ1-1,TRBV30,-,CAWRYEDTTPEAFF,TGTGCCTGGAGGTACGAGGACACCACCCCAGAAGCTTTCTTT
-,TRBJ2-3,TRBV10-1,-,CASSESQLAETSTDTQYF,TGCGCCAGCAGTGAGAGTCAACTAGCCGAGACGAGCACAGATACGCAGTATTTT
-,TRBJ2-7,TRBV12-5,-,CASGFGFSYEQYF,TGTGCTAGTGGTTTCGGGTTCTCCTACGAGCAGTACTTC
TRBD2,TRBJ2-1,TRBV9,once,CASSTSGSYNEQFF,TGTGCCAGCAGCACTAGCGGCTCCTACAATGAGCAGTTCTTC
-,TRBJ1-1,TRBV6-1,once,CASSEAGQGKTEAFF,TGTGCCAGCAGTGAAGCTGGCCAGGGTAAAACTGAAGCTTTCTTT
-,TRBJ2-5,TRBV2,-,CASSESLAETQYF,TGTGCCAGCAGTGAAAGTCTAGCGGAGACCCAGTACTTC
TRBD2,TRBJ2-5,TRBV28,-,CASSFGTSGGAEQETQYF,TGTGCCAGCAGTTTCGGGACTAGCGGGGGGGCGGAGCAAGAGACCCAGTACTTC
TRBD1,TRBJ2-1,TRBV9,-,CASSVRDRGIEQFF,TGTGCCAGCAGCGTAAGGGACAGGGGAATTGAGCAGTTCTTC
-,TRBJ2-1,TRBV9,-,CASSYTPGSYNEQFF,TGTGCCAGCAGCTACACCCCCGGCTCCTACAATGAGCAGTTCTTC
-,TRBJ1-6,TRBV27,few,CASSFGPGSNSPLHF,TGTGCCAGCAGTTTTGGGCCGGGGTCTAATTCACCCCTCCACTTT
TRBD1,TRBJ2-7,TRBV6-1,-,CASSHRGTYEQYF,TGTGCCAGCAGTCACAGGGGAACCTACGAGCAGTACTTC
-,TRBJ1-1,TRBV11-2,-,CASSLDVGTMNTEAFF,TGTGCCAGCAGCTTAGATGTGGGGACCATGAACACTGAAGCTTTCTTT
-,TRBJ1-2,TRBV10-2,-,CASSEPRTNYGYTF,TGCGCCAGCAGTGAGCCCCGTACTAACTATGGCTACACCTTC
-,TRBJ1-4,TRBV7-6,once,CASSLEQRTEKLFF,TGTGCCAGCAGCCTCGAGCAGCGGACTGAAAAACTGTTTTTT
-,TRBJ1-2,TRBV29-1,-,CSVAGDGYGYTF,TGCAGCGTTGCGGGGGATGGCTATGGCTACACCTTC
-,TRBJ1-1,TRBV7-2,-,CASSLAGPLIEAFF,TGTGCCAGCAGCTTAGCCGGACCGCTGATTGAAGCTTTCTTT
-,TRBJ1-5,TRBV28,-,CASSLRGQPQHF,TGTGCCAGCAGTTTGAGGGGTCAGCCCCAGCATTTT
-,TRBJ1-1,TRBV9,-,CASSVVPLGQGVRTEAFF,TGTGCCAGCAGCGTAGTTCCCCTAGGGCAGGGCGTTCGAACTGAAGCTTTCTTT
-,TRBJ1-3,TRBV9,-,CASSVVPGNTIYF,TGTGCCAGCAGCGTAGTACCCGGAAACACCATATATTTT
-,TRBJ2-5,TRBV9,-,CASSYAGGQETQYF,TGTGCCAGCAGCTACGCCGGGGGACAAGAGACCCAGTACTTC